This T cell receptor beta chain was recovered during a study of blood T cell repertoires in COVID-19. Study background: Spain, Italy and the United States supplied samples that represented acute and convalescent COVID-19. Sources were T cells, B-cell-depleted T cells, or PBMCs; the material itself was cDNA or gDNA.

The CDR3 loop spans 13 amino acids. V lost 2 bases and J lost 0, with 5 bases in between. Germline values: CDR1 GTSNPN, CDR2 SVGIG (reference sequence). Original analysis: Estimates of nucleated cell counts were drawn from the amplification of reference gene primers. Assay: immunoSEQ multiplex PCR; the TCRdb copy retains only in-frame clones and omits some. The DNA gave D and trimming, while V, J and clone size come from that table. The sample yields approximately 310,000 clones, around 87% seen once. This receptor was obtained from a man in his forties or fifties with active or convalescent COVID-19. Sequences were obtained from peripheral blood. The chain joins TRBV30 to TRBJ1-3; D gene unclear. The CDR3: CAWSPGSGNTIYF. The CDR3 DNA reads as TGTGCCTGGAGTCCAGGCTCTGGAAACACCATATATTTT.